This is a list of T cell receptor beta chains from one sample in a study of T cell repertoires in cytomegalovirus infection. TCRdb independently ran MiXCR on the reads; one entry per CDR3 protein. The sample has hundreds of thousands of distinct CDR3 sequences; 5% to 8.5% are singletons. The sample was PBMCs. Receptor source: a human donor in good health (CMV status not recorded). Some clones in this sample may be carry-over from other donors' samples. Both conserved end residues are part of each CDR3. Fields, in order: V gene, D gene, CDR3 protein. D genes are given only for firm matches.

>TRBV12-3/TRBV12-4|-
CASSLTSGDWEYGYTF
>TRBV11-2|-
CASSYTRNQPQHF
>TRBV12-3/TRBV12-4|-
CASSLGRISGNTIYF
>TRBV11-2|TRBD2
CASSLDGSGGQEQFF
>TRBV19|-
CASSIGGRGSNEQFF
>TRBV7-8|-
CASSPSGGSGEKLFF
>TRBV5-6|TRBD2
CASSWGTSGHNEQFF
>TRBV20-1|TRBD1
CSAREGQKSNYGYTF
>TRBV18|TRBD1
CASSQETGGSTEAFF
>TRBV19|-
CASSIRGDSSRGRTGELFF
>TRBV7-2|-
CASSSRVEKLFF
>TRBV7-2|TRBD1
CASSLDRGKGGYTF
>TRBV19|-
CASRRGQDGETQYF
>TRBV18|TRBD2
CASSPTGGGDTQYF